The sequence of this TCR beta chain was determined in a study of blood T cells in healthy people across ages. PCR was performed a second time for 7 to 11 cycles using a sample-barcoded 5' primer and a J-beta primer mix. TCRdb ran MiXCR on the 5' RACE reads and lists one entry per CDR3 protein. The repertoire holds roughly 1,500,000 distinct CDR3 sequences, with roughly 40% as singletons. Researchers report isolating at least 6 million PBMCs per sample. V gave up 7 bases and J gave up 5 bases; unmatched junction bases: 11. The CDR3 is 15 residues long. Germline assignment: CDR1 MNHNY and CDR2 SVGAGI (reference sequence).

The source material was blood. The chain joins TRBV6-6 to TRBJ2-5; 9 bases align to TRBD2. This TCR was recovered from a woman between 18 and 29 years old in good health. CDR3 loop: CASIGSGGLAETQYF. The DNA of the CDR3 is TGTGCCAGCATAGGAAGCGGGGGGCTGGCGGAGACCCAGTACTTC.